Following are 3 T cell receptor beta chains from one sample sequenced in a study of blood T cell repertoires in COVID-19. Profiling relied on immunoSEQ multiplex PCR, and the TCRdb table lists in-frame clones only, not all of them. The sample yields 35,000 to 55,000 clones, about 85% seen once. The specimen was peripheral blood. These receptors all stem from a human donor in a cohort sampled during active COVID-19.

This chain links TRBV27 with TRBJ1-5; TRBD1 matches 7 bases. J gave up 3 bases and V 6 bases, and 8 bases lay outside the gene matches. Germline CDR1 is MNHEY and CDR2 is SMNVEV (reference sequence). The CDR3 loop spans 15 amino acids. The CDR3 nucleotides read TGTGCCAGCAGATATGGGACAGCCTCCAATCAGCCCCAGCATTTT. Its protein product is CASRYGTASNQPQHF.

The chain recombines TRBV27 with TRBJ2-3, with TRBD2 identical over 8 bases. V was clipped by 2 bases and J by 6 bases; unmatched bases: 4. This CDR3 contains 14 residues. Germline values: CDR1 MNHEY, CDR2 SMNVEV (reference sequence). The CDR3 DNA reads as TGTGCCAGCAGTTTAATTAGCGGGGTGGATACGCAGTATTTT. This encodes CASSLISGVDTQYF.

V usage is TRBV5-1 and J usage is TRBJ2-5; TRBD2 might be the D (6 bases). The CDR3 is made up of 15 amino acids. Germline V gives CDR1 SGHRS, CDR2 YFSETQ. Trimming took off 4 bases at V and 5 bases at J, with 18 bases between the two ends. Here the CDR3 reads CASSPEPGAGETQYF. CDR3 nucleotide sequence: TGCGCCAGCAGCCCGGAACCGGGAGCAGGGGAGACCCAGTACTTC.